These T cell receptor beta chains were read from a single sample in a study of beta chain features in type 1 diabetes. Some clones are missing from TCRdb's copy, which holds only in-frame ones; the method was immunoSEQ multiplex PCR. The repertoire has some 190,000 clones, approximately 8% of them found once; the top ten carry approximately 0.54%. The sequencing input was central memory CD4+ T cells from blood. The source is a man between 18 and 35 years old with type 1 diabetes. Both conserved end residues are part of each CDR3. A D gene is named only where the DNA matches it firmly. Clone size is shown for a subset of rows, as once, few, many or a class of expanded clone.

j_gene,abundance,d_gene,v_gene,CDR3nt,CDR3aa
TRBJ2-7,few,-,TRBV18,TGTGCCAGCTCACCACCCGGCAGGGTTGTCTACGAGCAGTACTTC,CASSPPGRVVYEQYF
TRBJ1-3,few,-,TRBV11-2,TGTGCCAGCAGCTTTAACAGGGACGGAAACACCATATATTTT,CASSFNRDGNTIYF
TRBJ1-1,-,TRBD1,TRBV18,TGTGCCAGCTCACCCGGTGGACAGGACACTGAAGCTTTCTTT,CASSPGGQDTEAFF
TRBJ1-1,-,-,TRBV2,TGTGCCAGCAGTGGGGAGGCGGACACCGAAGCTTTCTTT,CASSGEADTEAFF
TRBJ1-3,few,TRBD1,TRBV7-9,TGTGCCAGCAGCTTACAGGGGGCGGCTGGAAACACCATATATTTT,CASSLQGAAGNTIYF
TRBJ2-3,-,-,TRBV28,TGTGCCAGCAGAAGAAAGCGGGCTACCACAGATACGCAGTATTTT,CASRRKRATTDTQYF
TRBJ2-1,-,-,TRBV12-5,TGTGCTAGTGGTCTCGGTCGGAATGAGCAGTTCTTC,CASGLGRNEQFF
TRBJ2-5,few,TRBD1,TRBV30,TGTGCCGGACAGGGGGCGGGGGAGCAGTACTTC,CAGQGAGEQYF
TRBJ2-7,few,TRBD2,TRBV28,TGTGCCAGCAGTTTCGGGACTAGCCAAGGCACCGAGCAGTACTTC,CASSFGTSQGTEQYF
TRBJ1-4,few,-,TRBV2,TGTGCCAGCAGGCGTGAAAAACTGTTTTTT,CASRREKLFF
TRBJ1-5,few,TRBD1,TRBV5-8,TGTGCCAGCAGCCCCAGGACAGGTAATCAGCCCCAGCATTTT,CASSPRTGNQPQHF
TRBJ1-1,-,-,TRBV2,TGTGCCAGCAGTGGTAGTTTCCCCGCTGAAGCTTTCTTT,CASSGSFPAEAFF
TRBJ2-1,-,-,TRBV19,TGTGCCAGTAGTAAGGCGGGATACAATGAGCAGTTCTTC,CASSKAGYNEQFF
TRBJ2-7,few,TRBD2,TRBV5-4,TGTGCCAGCAGCACGGGACTAGCGGGAGGATCCTACGAGCAGTACTTC,CASSTGLAGGSYEQYF
TRBJ2-1,few,-,TRBV30,TGTGCCTGGAGTGGGCTTTCCTACAATGAGCAGTTCTTC,CAWSGLSYNEQFF
TRBJ2-3,few,TRBD2,TRBV5-4,TGTGCCAGCAGCCAGGGACTAGCTACGGATACGCAGTATTTT,CASSQGLATDTQYF
TRBJ2-3,few,-,TRBV6-1,TGTGCCAGCAGTAAACTAGAACGGGCAGATACGCAGTATTTT,CASSKLERADTQYF
TRBJ1-5,few,TRBD1,TRBV27,TGTGCCAGCAGTCAGAACAGGGGTCAGCCCCAGCATTTT,CASSQNRGQPQHF
TRBJ1-4,-,TRBD1,TRBV15,TGTGCCACCAGCATGACAGGGGGTAATGAAAAACTGTTTTTT,CATSMTGGNEKLFF
TRBJ2-1,few,-,TRBV12-2,TGTGCAAGTCGCTCCACCCGAGTTAGTAGCGGGGTCGGCAATGAGCAGTTCTTC,CASRSTRVSSGVGNEQFF
TRBJ2-1,-,-,TRBV30,TGTGCCTGCCCCGGGGGCTCCTACAATGAGCAGTTCTTC,CACPGGSYNEQFF
TRBJ2-1,few,TRBD2,TRBV4-1,TGCGCCAGCAGCCAAGAGGGACTAAGAGAGCAGTTCTTC,CASSQEGLREQFF
TRBJ2-5,few,-,TRBV30,TGTGCCTGGAGTGTGCGGCAGGGGACCCAGTACTTC,CAWSVRQGTQYF
TRBJ2-5,-,-,TRBV18,TGTGCCAGCTCACCATCCCCTCTCGGGACCCAGTACTTC,CASSPSPLGTQYF
TRBJ1-1,-,-,TRBV14,TGTGCCAGCAGCCAATACATGAACACTGAAGCTTTCTTT,CASSQYMNTEAFF
TRBJ2-2,few,TRBD2,TRBV2,TGTGCCAGCACCGGGACTAGCGGGAGGAACGGGGAGCTGTTTTTT,CASTGTSGRNGELFF
TRBJ1-6,-,-,TRBV2,TGTGCCAGCAGTGAAGCGCTTCGCGCACCCCTCCACTTT,CASSEALRAPLHF
TRBJ1-2,few,-,TRBV28,TGTGCCAGCAGCCCCCAGGGATCGCCTAACTATGGCTACACCTTC,CASSPQGSPNYGYTF
TRBJ2-3,few,-,TRBV9,TGTGCCAGCAGCGTAGCTACTGTCCATACAGATACGCAGTATTTT,CASSVATVHTDTQYF